What follows describes a single TCR beta chain. Its antigen specificity is not known. Per-nucleotide qualities are absent, and no much larger clonotype sits a single base away. This specimen belongs to a study of blood T cell repertoires in COVID-19 (dated by TCRdb to the early 2020s). About the investigation overall: The collaborator samples originated in the United States, Italy and Spain and spanned the acute and convalescent phases of COVID-19. The prospective study material was composed of cDNA or gDNA derived from T cells, B-cell-depleted T cells, or PBMCs. The dataset comprised deeply sampled blood TCRbeta repertoires from subjects exposed to, actively infected with, or recovered from COVID-19. The repertoires were released in a freely available public database meant as a resource for research on the immune response to SARS-CoV-2. The samples were drawn from the first 160 participants of the ongoing ImmuneRACE study and from roughly 1,300 subjects provided by 6 global collaborators. The sample metadata nearly always contained a de-identified subject ID, COVID-19 status, age in years and sex. Where available, HLA class I and class II types were obtained from metadata supplied by the sample provider rather than from assay-based typing. The paper as a whole reports these results and caveats: The amount of clinical and demographic metadata varied by source and participant and was provided uncurated.

The immunoSEQ Assay, a bias-controlled multiplex PCR, was used to amplify TCRbeta CDR3 regions from genomic DNA. In the paper's pipeline: The number of nucleated cells in each sample was estimated from the amplification of reference gene primers within the assay. To quantify the absolute abundance of each unique TCRbeta CDR3 rearrangement, sequence reads were collapsed and filtered. For each sample, productive Simpson clonality was calculated as the square root of Simpson's diversity index over productive rearrangements. As stored in TCRdb, this immuneACCESS dataset retains in-frame rearrangements with V and J assigned. A fraction of the clones does not appear; measured against another copy, unresolved V genes explain less than half of the discrepancy, and the remainder lacks a known reason. The V and J calls and clone size are taken from that table; D and trimming were inferred from the DNA. This sample is represented by tens of thousands of clones; approximately 84% of them were singletons. Together, the top ten hold 14% of the sample.

Whole blood was collected in K2EDTA tubes by collaborating institutions according to the institutions' own protocols. For TCRbeta analysis, collaborators shipped samples as frozen whole blood, isolated PBMCs, or DNA extracted from either of those sample types. The germline V gene (reference sequence) specifies LGHDT as CDR1 and YNNKEL as CDR2. V is clipped by 4 bases and J by 7 bases, and the sequence between their germline boundaries is 14 bases long. The CDR3, from cysteine to phenylalanine, totals 14 residues. This entry keeps only the CDR3 DNA: 42 bases, framed from base 1. Sample: peripheral blood. The TCR sequence derives from a man aged 65-85 years with acute or convalescent COVID-19. The chain was built from TRBV3-1 (or the pseudogene TRBV3-2) and TRBJ2-1, and TRBD2 may be the D gene, going by 6 matching bases. At the DNA level, the sequence is TGTGCCAGCAGCCGCAGGAGGGCCGGGAATGAGCAGTTCTTC. Its protein reads: CASSRRRAGNEQFF.